The entry below gives a single T cell receptor (beta chain) sequence along with its context. A J-beta primer mix and a sample-barcoded 5' primer were used in a second PCR of roughly 6 to 11 cycles. From the 5' RACE reads, TCRdb called clonotypes with MiXCR, one entry per CDR3 protein. Altogether 800,000 to 1,300,000 distinct CDR3 sequences are present, less than 25% being singletons, with the ten largest covering 0.75%. Healthy Russian Caucasian donors spanned ages about 6 to 95 years. V was cut by 4 bases and J by 0 bases, with 12 bases left in between. CDR1 is KGHDR and CDR2 is SFDVKD in the germline V gene. The CDR3 length is 15 residues. This entry is derived from a study of blood T cells in healthy people across ages. The sample was also reused in another study, on T cells of mothers and their children.

This sequence was found in a girl aged 2 to 10 in good health. The sequencing input was blood. The chain uses TRBV24-1 and TRBJ2-7; weak D call: TRBD2 (5 bases). CDR3 DNA: TGTGCCACCAGTGACGGACTCACGAGCTCCTACGAGCAGTACTTC. The encoded protein is CATSDGLTSSYEQYF.